The sequence of this TCR beta chain was determined in a study of early T cells in non-severe SARS-CoV-2 infection. CDR1 and CDR2 from the germline V gene are SGHTA and FQGTGA. V lost 6 bases to trimming and J lost 3 bases, with 5 bases between them. The CDR3 is 12 residues long. The protocol attached unique molecular identifiers to individual cDNA molecules. TCRdb reprocessed the 5' RACE reads via MiXCR and lists one record per CDR3 protein. This sample has over 30,000 distinct CDR3 sequences; 4.1% occur once, and the top ten carry 5.5% to 6%. This clonotype was counted many times. The clonotype originates from an adult who was a healthcare worker with PCR-confirmed SARS-CoV-2 infection or an uninfected control (not recorded which). The gene calls are TRBV7-3 and TRBJ2-2; D remains unclear. The sequencing input was whole blood. CDR3: CASRRDTGELFF. The CDR3 nucleotides are TGTGCCAGCAGACGGGACACCGGGGAGCTGTTTTTT.